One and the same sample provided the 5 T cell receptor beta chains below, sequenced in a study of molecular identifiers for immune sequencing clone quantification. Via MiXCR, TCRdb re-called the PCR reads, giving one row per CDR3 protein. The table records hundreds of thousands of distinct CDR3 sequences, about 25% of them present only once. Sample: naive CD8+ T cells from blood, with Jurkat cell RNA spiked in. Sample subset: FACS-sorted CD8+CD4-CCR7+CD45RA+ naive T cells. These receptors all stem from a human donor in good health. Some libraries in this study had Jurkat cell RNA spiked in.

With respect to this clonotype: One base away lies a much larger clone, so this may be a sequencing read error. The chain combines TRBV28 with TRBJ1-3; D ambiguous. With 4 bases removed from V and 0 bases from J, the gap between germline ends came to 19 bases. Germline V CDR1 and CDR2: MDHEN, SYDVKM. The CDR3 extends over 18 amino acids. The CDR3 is CASSSYRRTESSGNTIYF. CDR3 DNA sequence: TGTGCCAGCAGTTCATATAGGCGGACGGAGAGCTCTGGAAACACCATATATTTT.

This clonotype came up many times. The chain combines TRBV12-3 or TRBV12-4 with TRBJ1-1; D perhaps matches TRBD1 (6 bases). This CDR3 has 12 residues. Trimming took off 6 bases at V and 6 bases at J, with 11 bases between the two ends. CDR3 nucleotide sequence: TGTGCCAGCAGAGGGGGGCTGCCTGAAGCTTTCTTT. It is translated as CASRGGLPEAFF.

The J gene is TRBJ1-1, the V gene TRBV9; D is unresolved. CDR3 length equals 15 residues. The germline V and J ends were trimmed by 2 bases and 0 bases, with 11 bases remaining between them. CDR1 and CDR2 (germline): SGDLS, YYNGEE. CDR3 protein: CASSVLSGVNTEAFF. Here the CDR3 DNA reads TGTGCCAGCAGCGTCTTGTCCGGGGTGAACACTGAAGCTTTCTTT. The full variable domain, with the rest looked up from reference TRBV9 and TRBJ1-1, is DSGVTQTPKHLITATGQRVTLRCSPRSGDLSVYWYQQSLDQGLQFLIQYYNGEERAKGNILERFSAQQFPDLHSELNLSSLELGDSALYFCASSVLSGVNTEAFFGQGTRLTVV.

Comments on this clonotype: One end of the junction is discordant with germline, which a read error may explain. The CDR3, as DNA: TGCGGTGCTAGAGGGGGCAGGGTTATCTACGAGCAGTACTTC. This translates into CGARGGRVIYEQYF. The chain recombines TRBV20-1 with TRBJ2-7; 7 nucleotides align to TRBD1. This CDR3 has 14 amino acids. The germline CDR1 and CDR2 sequences are DFQATT and SNEGSKA (reference sequence).

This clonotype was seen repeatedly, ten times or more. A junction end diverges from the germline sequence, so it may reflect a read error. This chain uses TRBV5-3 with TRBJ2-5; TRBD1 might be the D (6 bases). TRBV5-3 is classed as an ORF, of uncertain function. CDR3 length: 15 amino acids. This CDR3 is CASSSDRDIKETQYF. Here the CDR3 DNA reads TGTGCCAGCAGCTCGGACCGGGACATTAAAGAGACCCAGTACTTC.